This T cell receptor beta chain was sequenced for a study of T cells in Graves' hyperthyroidism and ophthalmopathy. The study's findings and limits: Within blood appeared most thyroid clonotypes that had expanded above 0.001. In validation, the model predicted ophthalmopathy. These predictions came a median approximately 6.5 months before onset.

Uncontrolled infections, other autoimmune diseases, pregnancy or lactation led to exclusion of patients. The CDR3 regions of TCR beta were amplified from RNA transcripts. HTBI primers were employed in a first-round RT-PCR of the TCR CDR3. TCRdb reanalysed the multiplex PCR reads using MiXCR and keeps one entry per CDR3 protein. The sample lists some 350,000 distinct CDR3 sequences, approximately 15% occurring once. Of note for this clonotype: The antigen remains unidentified.

The CDR3 contains 12 residues. Between the trimmed V and J ends, which lost 7 bases and 9 bases, there was a span of 11 bases. From germline, CDR1 is KGHDR and CDR2 SFDVKD. The clonotype comes from a woman between 35 and 50 years old with Graves' ophthalmopathy. The genes are TRBV24-1 and TRBJ2-2; unclear D gene. The sample taken for sequencing was blood. As DNA, the CDR3 is TGTGCCACCAGCTCGGAGATCAGGGAGCTGTTTTTT. The encoded protein is CATSSEIRELFF.